This record looks at one TCR beta chain sequence and its context. The sample originates from a study of STAT5B mutations in CD4+ large granular lymphocyte leukemia. The germline V gene has CDR1 LNHDA and CDR2 SQIVND (reference sequence). The CDR3 is made up of 13 amino acids. V gave up 5 bases and J gave up 4 bases, with 11 bases separating them. Data came from immunoSEQ multiplex PCR; TCRdb stores just in-frame clones and leaves some out. The sample has more than 30,000 clones; roughly nine tenths are singletons. The chain is built from TRBV19 and TRBJ1-1; no reliable D call. Sequencing was done on a sample of CD4+ T cells from blood buffy coats. The receptor was derived from a human donor in good health. The CDR3: CASSPQMGTEAFF. CDR3 nucleotide sequence: TGTGCCAGTAGTCCCCAGATGGGCACTGAAGCTTTCTTT.